The 22 T cell receptor beta chains reported below all come from one sample, sequenced in a study of blood T cells in healthy people across ages. Primed by a sample-barcoded 5' primer and a J-beta primer mix, a second PCR proceeded for 7 to 11 cycles. TCRdb re-analysed the 5' RACE reads in MiXCR, keeping a single row per CDR3 protein. The table has some 1 million distinct CDR3 sequences, less than 50% seen once; the top ten hold around 18%. Sequenced material: blood. These receptors were taken from a woman aged 55 to 70 in good health.

This CDR3 is CSLAANTEAFF. The DNA of the CDR3 is TGCAGTCTCGCCGCGAACACTGAAGCTTTCTTT. The chain carries TRBV20-1 and TRBJ1-1; D call uncertain. The CDR3 length is 11 residues. CDR1 and CDR2 (germline): DFQATT, SNEGSKA (reference sequence). Between the trimmed V and J ends, which lost 8 bases and 1 base, there was a span of 8 bases.

This clonotype has at least ten counts. The rearrangement links TRBV27 to TRBJ2-7; D is uncertain. With 7 bases removed from V and 3 bases from J, the gap between germline ends came to 7 bases. CDR1 and CDR2 (germline): MNHEY, SMNVEV (reference sequence). CDR3 length equals 11 residues. As DNA, the CDR3 is TGTGCCAGCATGGAAGGCTACGAGCAGTACTTC. This encodes CASMEGYEQYF.

The chain recombines TRBV25-1 with TRBJ2-5, with D unresolved. V was clipped by 2 bases and J by 1 base, with 8 bases between them. Germline-derived CDR1 and CDR2 are MGHDK and SYGVNS. This CDR3 has 14 residues. The CDR3 loop reads CASSEADLQETQYF. The CDR3 bases are TGTGCCAGCAGTGAAGCGGACCTCCAAGAGACCCAGTACTTC.

This rearrangement joins TRBV12-3 or TRBV12-4 to TRBJ2-5; TRBD2 aligns across 7 bases. This CDR3 spans 15 amino acids. V trimming: 3 bases; J trimming: 1 base; junction bases outside the gene matches: 5. CDR3 coding DNA: TGTGCCAGCAGTTTTCTAGCGGACCCCCAAGAGACCCAGTACTTC. As protein: CASSFLADPQETQYF.

This clonotype was recorded once. This may be a read error, as it is one base from a much larger clone. This chain uses TRBV7-9 with TRBJ2-3; the match to TRBD2 covers 8 bases. The CDR3 covers 16 residues. CDR1 and CDR2 (germline): SEHNR, FQNEAQ (reference sequence). V lost 10 bases and J lost 5; bases outside the gene matches: 17. The CDR3 bases are TGTGCCAACACCCCAAAGGCAGCGGGAGAAAGAGATACGCAGTATTTT. It yields the protein CANTPKAAGERDTQYF.

The gene calls are TRBV3-1 and TRBJ2-7, with D possibly matching TRBD2 (6 bases). The germline gives CDR1 LGHDT, CDR2 YNNKEL (reference sequence). The ends were cut back, 0 bases at V and 0 bases at J, with 18 bases in the middle. This CDR3 is built from 18 residues. As DNA, the CDR3 is TGTGCCAGCAGCCAAGACGGACGGGGGTTGAAGGTCTCCTACGAGCAGTACTTC. Translating it yields CASSQDGRGLKVSYEQYF.

This clonotype appeared a few times. The chain combines TRBV11-2 with TRBJ2-7; 10 bases map to TRBD2. V was clipped by 0 bases and J by 4 bases; unmatched bases: 18. The V gene's germline CDR1 is SGHAT and CDR2 FQNNGV. This CDR3 is 20 amino acids long. In nucleotides, the CDR3 is TGTGCCAGCAGCTTAGATCGGGGTCCCCAGTCTAGCGGGAGTAGGTACGAGCAGTACTTC. Amino acids: CASSLDRGPQSSGSRYEQYF.

The chain joins TRBV18 to TRBJ2-5; D not resolved. The CDR3 spans 14 residues. Germline CDR1 KGHSH, CDR2 LQKENI. V gave up 0 bases and J gave up 2 bases, with 7 bases separating them. The CDR3 is CASSPPTVQETQYF. DNA for the CDR3: TGTGCCAGCTCACCACCCACAGTACAAGAGACCCAGTACTTC. The full variable domain, in which reference TRBV18 and TRBJ2-5 provide the parts outside the CDR3, is NAGVMQNPRHLVRRRGQEARLRCSPMKGHSHVYWYRQLPEEGLKFMVYLQKENIIDESGMPKERFSAEFPKEGPSILRIQQVVRGDSAAYFCASSPPTVQETQYFGPGTRLLVL.

This rearrangement joins TRBV27 to TRBJ2-1; D may correspond to TRBD1 or TRBD2 (5 bases each). Germline assignment: CDR1 MNHEY and CDR2 SMNVEV (reference sequence). This CDR3 contains 14 residues. V was shortened by 10 bases and J by 4 bases, with 17 bases between the two germline ends. The CDR3 DNA reads as TGTGCCACCGGGGTAAGGGGCTTTTACAATGAGCAGTTCTTC. It codes for CATGVRGFYNEQFF.

This chain uses TRBV21-1 with TRBJ2-1; no DNA check was done on the table's D call, TRBD2. TRBV21-1 is marked as a pseudogene. This CDR3 has 18 residues. The CDR3 spells CASSKGNRASGAYNEQFF. The CDR3 coding sequence is TGTGCCAGCAGCAAAGGGAATAGGGCTAGCGGGGCGTACAATGAGCAGTTCTTC.

The sample holds a few counts of this clonotype. V and J are TRBV5-1 and TRBJ2-1; TRBD2 agrees at 15 bases. V trimming: 4 bases; J trimming: 6 bases; junction bases outside the gene matches: 5. Germline V gene sequence: CDR1 SGHRS, CDR2 YFSETQ. The CDR3 is 16 amino acids. Here the CDR3 reads CASSNGLAGGFNEQFF. CDR3 DNA sequence: TGCGCCAGCAGCAACGGACTAGCGGGGGGGTTCAATGAGCAGTTCTTC.

There are a few counts of this clonotype. The V and J genes are TRBV20-1 and TRBJ2-1; D remains ambiguous. Germline values: CDR1 DFQATT, CDR2 SNEGSKA (reference sequence). This CDR3 region has 12 residues. Trimming removed 1 base at V and 4 bases at J, with 5 bases between. The CDR3 nucleotides read TGCAGTGCTAGAGCCGCATACAATGAGCAGTTCTTC. This translates into CSARAAYNEQFF.

Only a few counts were recorded for this clonotype. The chain joins TRBV20-1 to TRBJ2-3; weak D call: TRBD1 (8 bases). The V end lost 6 bases, the J end lost 2 bases, and 18 bases lay between the germline ends. Looked up from germline, CDR1 is DFQATT and CDR2 is SNEGSKA (reference sequence). The CDR3 runs 15 residues. CDR3 loop: CSAKQGGALTDTQYF. CDR3 nucleotide sequence: TGCAGTGCCAAACAGGGGGGGGCACTCACAGATACGCAGTATTTT.

The rearrangement uses TRBV29-1 and TRBJ1-3, with D maybe TRBD1 (5 bases). The germline V gene encodes CDR1 SQVTM and CDR2 ANQGSEA. The CDR3 covers 15 residues. Trimming shortened V by 1 base and J by 0 bases, and 10 bases separated the two germline ends. DNA of the CDR3: TGCAGCGTTGAAGGGGGCATAAGCTCTGGAAACACCATATATTTT. Residues: CSVEGGISSGNTIYF.

This clonotype has only a few counts. The chain has TRBV20-1 and TRBJ2-1, with D hard to call. The V end was cut by 2 bases, the J end by 0 bases, with 11 bases between. CDR3 size: 15 residues. CDR1 is DFQATT, CDR2 SNEGSKA, per germline (reference sequence). The CDR3 bases are TGCAGTGCTAGACCTCCGGCGATCTCCTACAATGAGCAGTTCTTC. It encodes CSARPPAISYNEQFF.

The chain is built from TRBV14 and TRBJ2-5, with TRBD2 matching over 8 bases. The CDR3 runs 18 residues. J gave up 11 bases and V 0 bases, and 20 bases lay outside the gene matches. Germline assignment: CDR1 SGHDN and CDR2 FVKESK. CDR3 loop: CASSQEIAGYILGGEQYF. CDR3 sequence (DNA): TGTGCCAGCAGCCAAGAGATAGCGGGATACATCCTGGGCGGTGAGCAGTACTTC. Full variable domain (remainder filled in from reference TRBV14 and TRBJ2-5): EAGVTQFPSHSVIEKGQTVTLRCDPISGHDNLYWYRRVMGKEIKFLLHFVKESKQDESGMPNNRFLAERTGGTYSTLKVQPAELEDSGVYFCASSQEIAGYILGGEQYFGPGTRLLVL.

This sequence joins TRBV27 and TRBJ1-5; possible D gene TRBD1, 5 bases. The germline CDR1 and CDR2 sequences are MNHEY and SMNVEV (reference sequence). Trimming removed 7 bases at V and 6 bases at J, with 13 bases between. CDR3 length equals 13 residues. CDR3 sequence (DNA): TGTGCCAGCATTTGGCAGGGAGGTCAGCCCCAGCATTTT. This encodes CASIWQGGQPQHF.

The chain has TRBV20-1 and TRBJ2-5; D is tentatively TRBD1 or TRBD2 (5 bases each). Trimming removed 5 bases at V and 3 bases at J, with 16 bases between. There are 14 residues in the CDR3. Germline V gene data show CDR1 as DFQATT and CDR2 as SNEGSKA (reference sequence). In DNA, the CDR3 is TGCAGTGCTGGGGGTATGGGGCGGGAAGAGACCCAGTACTTC. Encoded protein: CSAGGMGREETQYF.

The chain is built from TRBV27 and TRBJ2-3, with 7 bases identical to TRBD2. V lost 5 bases and J lost 4; bases outside the gene matches: 12. This CDR3 is built from 16 residues. Germline values: CDR1 MNHEY, CDR2 SMNVEV (reference sequence). The CDR3 coding sequence is TGTGCCAGCAGTAGTCCAAGAGGGAGGGCCCCAGATACGCAGTATTTT. Translating it yields CASSSPRGRAPDTQYF.

V is TRBV7-9 and J is TRBJ1-5; a possible D gene is TRBD1 (5 bases). V lost 1 base to trimming and J lost 3 bases, with 13 bases between them. Germline V gives CDR1 SEHNR, CDR2 FQNEAQ (reference sequence). The CDR3 is 16 residues long. This CDR3 is CASSLGGDSINQPQHF. DNA for the CDR3: TGTGCCAGCAGCTTAGGCGGTGACAGCATCAATCAGCCCCAGCATTTT.

J is TRBJ1-5 and V is TRBV12-3 or TRBV12-4; possible D gene TRBD1, 5 bases. This CDR3 is 15 amino acids long. Trimming took 3 bases from V and 4 from J, leaving 13 bases between them. CDR3 sequence reads: CASSFMGGFNQPQHF. The CDR3, as DNA: TGTGCCAGCAGTTTTATGGGGGGGTTTAATCAGCCCCAGCATTTT.

J is TRBJ2-3 and V is TRBV21-1; the table's D call, TRBD1, was not checked against the DNA. TRBV21-1 represents a pseudogene. CDR3 size: 15 residues. The CDR3 here is CASARDHDIADTQYF. CDR3 coding DNA: TGTGCCAGCGCCCGGGACCATGATATCGCAGATACGCAGTATTTT.